The 9 T cell receptor beta chains given below trace back to one sample, sequenced in a study of memory CD4+ T cells and cytomegalovirus serostatus. Measured with immunoSEQ multiplex PCR; TCRdb has only the in-frame clones, and not every one. The table includes tens of thousands of clones, around 76% detected once. Single viable CD3+CD4+CD8-CD45RO+ cells were sorted as the memory CD4+ T cells. Material: memory CD4+ T cells from blood. All receptors come from an adult in good health and CMV-seropositive.

The chain has TRBV30 and TRBJ2-7; D is undetermined. The CDR3 is made up of 13 amino acids. V lost 5 bases, J lost 2 bases, and 13 bases lay in between. Per germline, CDR1 GTSNPN and CDR2 SVGIG (reference sequence). In nucleotides, the CDR3 is TGTGCCTGGTCGCTGGCCCCGCCCTACGAGCAGTACTTC. This sequence encodes CAWSLAPPYEQYF. The variable domain in full, with the rest retrieved from reference TRBV30 and TRBJ2-7, is SQTIHQWPATLVQPVGSPLSLECTVEGTSNPNLYWYRQAAGRGLQLLFYSVGIGQISSEVPQNLSASRPQDRQFILSSKKLLLSDSGFYLCAWSLAPPYEQYFGPGTRLTVT.

DNA of the CDR3: TGCGCCAGCAGCCATCCGGGACTAGAAATCTACGAGCAGTACTTC. Translating gives CASSHPGLEIYEQYF. The rearrangement uses TRBV4-1 and TRBJ2-7; the match to TRBD2 covers 8 bases. The V segment lost 3 bases and the J segment 3 bases; nucleotides outside the gene matches: 7. CDR3 length: 15 residues. Looked up from germline, CDR1 is MGHRA and CDR2 is YSYEKL.

This chain joins TRBV5-8 and TRBJ1-3, with D uncertain. Trimming removed 5 bases from V and 0 bases from J, with 12 bases in between. The CDR3 sequence is 15 residues long. The germline gives CDR1 SGHTS, CDR2 YDEGEE. The CDR3 bases are TGTGCCAGCAGACCGACGTTTAACTCTGGAAACACCATATATTTT. Translated, it gives CASRPTFNSGNTIYF.

The rearrangement joins TRBV28 to TRBJ2-1, with D hard to call. The V end was cut by 6 bases, the J end by 5 bases, with 11 bases between. This CDR3 has 13 amino acids. Germline V CDR1 and CDR2: MDHEN, SYDVKM. The CDR3 nucleotides read TGTGCCAGCAGCCTAAACAGAGACAATGAGCAGTTCTTC. Its protein is CASSLNRDNEQFF.

The V call is TRBV10-3, the J call TRBJ2-7; 9 bases map to TRBD1. The CDR3 length is 15 residues. V lost 4 bases to trimming and J lost 6 bases; unmatched junction nucleotides: 10. The germline V gene has CDR1 ENHRY and CDR2 SYGVKD. This CDR3 is CAISADGGQGGEQYF. CDR3 DNA sequence: TGTGCCATCAGTGCGGACGGGGGACAGGGAGGCGAGCAGTACTTC.

V and J are TRBV7-8 and TRBJ2-2; D is possibly TRBD1 (5 bases). This CDR3 spans 14 amino acids. Looked up from germline, CDR1 is SGHVS and CDR2 is FQNEAQ. V was clipped by 5 bases and J by 1 base, with 8 bases between them. CDR3 bases: TGTGCCAGCAGCGCCCAGGGGAACACCGGGGAGCTGTTTTTT. Its translation is CASSAQGNTGELFF.

This chain links TRBV11-2 with TRBJ2-1; the D is unclear. Per the germline V gene, CDR1 is SGHAT and CDR2 is FQNNGV. The CDR3 totals 14 residues. V lost 0 bases, J lost 1 base, and 4 bases lay in between. This CDR3 is CASSLEISYNEQFF. For the CDR3, the DNA is TGTGCCAGCAGCTTAGAGATATCCTACAATGAGCAGTTCTTC. Drawing the rest from reference TRBV11-2 and TRBJ2-1, the complete variable domain is EAGVAQSPRYKIIEKRQSVAFWCNPISGHATLYWYQQILGQGPKLLIQFQNNGVVDDSQLPKDRFSAERLKGVDSTLKIQPAKLEDSAVYLCASSLEISYNEQFFGPGTRLTVL.

This clone was counted only a few times. This sample includes further DNA sequences coding for the same CDR3. The genes are TRBV19 and TRBJ2-2; no reliable D call. V lost 4 bases and J 1 base, leaving 4 bases between the germline ends. The CDR3 runs to 13 residues. Germline V lookup: CDR1 LNHDA, CDR2 SQIVND (reference sequence). The CDR3 spells CASSNRNTGELFF. In nucleotides, the CDR3 is TGTGCCAGTAGTAACCGGAACACCGGGGAGCTGTTTTTT.

This sequence joins TRBV10-2 and TRBJ2-2; 9 bases line up with TRBD1. CDR1 is WSHSY, CDR2 SAAADI, per germline. This CDR3 region has 14 residues. V lost 8 bases to trimming and J lost 5 bases; unmatched junction nucleotides: 6. The CDR3 loop is CASSGTGRTGELFF. DNA of the CDR3: TGCGCCAGCTCCGGGACAGGGCGGACCGGGGAGCTGTTTTTT.